This note documents a single TCR beta chain sequence. Its antigen is still unknown. The data were obtained in a study of cytomegalovirus exposure and HLA in healthy donors. Notes on the study in general: Relative to the approximately 670-donor mean, N-insertions were reportedly fewer in an Asian-associated ancestry cluster in a later analysis. A later analysis linked a missense variant in DCLRE1C to the trimming of TCR beta V and J genes.

Researchers ran the PCR with 60 Vbeta and 13 Jbeta primers. The protocol was immunoSEQ multiplex PCR, while the TCRdb copy is restricted to in-frame clones and leaves out a portion. The sample contains roughly 70,000 clones, roughly four fifths of which appear only once. CDR1 is KGHSH and CDR2 is LQKENI in the germline V gene. V was trimmed by 3 bases and J by 6 bases, leaving 14 bases between them. CDR3 length equals 14 residues. The chain uses TRBV18 and TRBJ1-2, with D maybe TRBD1 (6 bases). The sequenced sample was PBMCs. The sequence came from a man in his fifties in good health and CMV-seronegative. DNA for the CDR3: TGTGCCAGCTCACCCTTACAGGGAAGGAATGGCTACACCTTC. It codes for CASSPLQGRNGYTF.